The 5 T cell receptor beta chains below were found in one sample sequenced in a study of blood T cell repertoires in COVID-19. Sequencing was performed with immunoSEQ multiplex PCR; in TCRdb, only in-frame clones are kept and a portion is missing. The sample contains about 140,000 clones, approximately 85% of which appear only once. The specimen sequenced was PBMCs or T cells enriched from blood (not recorded which). The receptors here all came from a woman aged 45-65 years with acute COVID-19.

The chain employs TRBV6-2 or TRBV6-3 and TRBJ1-1; maybe TRBD1 (6 bases). CDR1 and CDR2 from the germline V gene are MNHEY and SVGEGT. The CDR3 sequence is 14 residues long. Trimming pared 0 bases from V and 2 bases from J, leaving 7 bases between. CDR3 nucleotides: TGTGCCAGCAGTTACTCGGGGGCCAACACTGAAGCTTTCTTT. Residues: CASSYSGANTEAFF.

The chain employs TRBV19 and TRBJ1-2; TRBD1 matches 8 bases. V lost 5 bases and J lost 7; bases outside the gene matches: 6. The CDR3 runs to 13 residues. CDR1 and CDR2 from the germline V gene are LNHDA and SQIVND (reference sequence). The CDR3 region has the DNA TGTGCCAGTAGTCAGGGGGCGGTAGGTGGCTACACCTTC. Translating gives CASSQGAVGGYTF.

In this sample, this clone turned up a few times. The CDR3 DNA follows: TGCAGCGCTCGACAGACAGATAATTCACCCCTCCACTTT. Protein: CSARQTDNSPLHF. The chain links TRBV29-1 to TRBJ1-6, with TRBD1 as a possible D gene (5 bases). Trimming took 7 bases from V and 5 from J, leaving 12 bases between them. The CDR3 covers 13 residues. The germline V gene has CDR1 SQVTM and CDR2 ANQGSEA.

The genes are TRBV6-5 and TRBJ1-5; the match to TRBD1 covers 7 bases. Germline assignment: CDR1 MNHEY and CDR2 SVGAGI. The V segment lost 8 bases and the J segment 1 base; nucleotides outside the gene matches: 5. This CDR3 has 14 amino acids. The CDR3 sequence: CASLRQGSNQPQHF. The CDR3 nucleotides are TGTGCCAGCCTACGACAGGGAAGCAATCAGCCCCAGCATTTT.

The rearrangement joins TRBV5-8 to TRBJ2-7; possible D gene TRBD1, 6 bases. The germline CDR1 and CDR2 sequences are SGHTS and YDEGEE. Trimming stripped 4 bases from V and 1 base from J, with 9 bases between. This CDR3 has 13 residues. The CDR3 bases are TGTGCCAGCAGCGTAACAGGGTCCTACGAGCAGTACTTC. Translated: CASSVTGSYEQYF.